A single sample gave rise to the 6 T cell receptor beta chains below, sequenced in a study of blood T cell repertoires in COVID-19. Produced via immunoSEQ multiplex PCR; TCRdb's table is partial and in-frame only. This sample carries about 140,000 clones, 75% to 85% of them seen once, and the ten largest clones take around 4.2%. Sequenced input: peripheral blood. All receptors derive from an elderly woman with active or convalescent COVID-19.

The table lists this clone with a count of one. This chain joins TRBV9 and TRBJ2-1, with 11 bases that match TRBD2. Germline lookup yields CDR1 SGDLS and CDR2 YYNGEE. The CDR3 sequence is 16 residues long. V shed 1 base and J 7 bases; nucleotides not matched to a gene: 7. CDR3 sequence: CASSVLGSGGVNEQFF. The CDR3 DNA reads TGTGCCAGCAGCGTATTAGGTAGCGGGGGGGTTAATGAGCAGTTCTTC.

V and J are TRBV2 and TRBJ1-5; D gene uncertain. The CDR3 sequence is 14 residues long. Looked up from germline, CDR1 is SNHLY and CDR2 is FYNNEI. The germline V and J ends were trimmed by 5 bases and 6 bases, with 14 bases remaining between them. CDR3 coding DNA: TGTGCCAGCAGTACCGGGATGCTAAGTCAGCCCCAGCATTTT. Its protein is CASSTGMLSQPQHF.

V is TRBV19 and J is TRBJ2-7, with 7 bases that match TRBD1. The germline V gene encodes CDR1 LNHDA and CDR2 SQIVND (reference sequence). Trimming took 4 bases from V and 3 from J; bases not matched to a gene: 3. This CDR3 has 13 residues. In nucleotides, the CDR3 is TGTGCCAGTAGTAAAGACAGGGACTACGAGCAGTACTTC. Translation gives CASSKDRDYEQYF.

The V gene is TRBV5-8, the J gene TRBJ1-5; 11 bases are shared with TRBD1. Per germline, CDR1 SGHTS and CDR2 YDEGEE. V gave up 4 bases and J gave up 3 bases; unmatched junction bases: 6. The CDR3 contains 16 residues. CDR3 sequence reads: CASSHGQGANNQPQHF. CDR3 coding DNA: TGTGCCAGCAGCCACGGACAGGGGGCGAACAATCAGCCCCAGCATTTT. Together with reference TRBV5-8 and TRBJ1-5, the CDR3 gives the full variable domain: EAGVTQSPTHLIKTRGQQATLRCSPISGHTSVYWYQQALGLGLQFLLWYDEGEERNRGNFPPRFSGRQFPNYSSELNVNALELEDSALYLCASSHGQGANNQPQHFGDGTRLSIL.

The chain uses TRBV6-1 and TRBJ2-2, with TRBD2 matching over 8 bases. Germline V lookup: CDR1 MNHNS, CDR2 SASEGT. The CDR3 length is 16 residues. V gave up 0 bases and J gave up 6 bases; unmatched junction bases: 6. For the CDR3, the DNA is TGTGCCAGCAGTGAAGCGCCCGGGGGGGCCGCCGGGGAGCTGTTTTTT. It translates to CASSEAPGGAAGELFF.

The chain has TRBV9 and TRBJ1-4; no firm D call. Trimming cost V 0 bases and J 4 bases, with 10 bases left between them. In germline, CDR1 is SGDLS, CDR2 YYNGEE. The CDR3 has 15 amino acids. The CDR3 region has the DNA TGTGCCAGCAGCGTAGGCACAGCCAATAATGAAAAACTGTTTTTT. Translating gives CASSVGTANNEKLFF.